This TCR beta chain was recorded in a study of graft-versus-host responses after intestinal transplantation. About the research overall: All recipients were given anti-thymocyte globulin induction, and tacrolimus and steroids were then administered for about three years. Whole-study results and caveats: Present in recipient marrow, GvH clones included some that appeared first in ileum or blood. Peak GvH clone levels in circulation were associated with early post-transplant HvG declines.

Notes on this clone: Antigen specificity is unknown.

Generated by immunoSEQ multiplex PCR, the TCRdb table keeps only in-frame clones and is missing some. The sample yields around 43,000 clones, around 90% seen once. The CDR3 is made up of 14 amino acids. Germline CDR1 reads MDHEN; CDR2 reads SYDVKM. With V trimmed by 3 bases and J by 2 bases, 2 bases remained unmatched. The sample was PBMCs, taken 524 days after transplant. V usage is TRBV28 and J usage is TRBJ2-3, with 7 nucleotides matching TRBD2. This receptor was taken from a human patient who received an intestinal transplant, so some T cells may come from the graft donor. Written as DNA, the CDR3 is TGTGCCAGCAGTTTCCTAGCGGACACAGATACGCAGTATTTT. Translation: CASSFLADTDTQYF.